This passage covers 19 T cell receptor beta chains from one sample sequenced in a study of cytomegalovirus exposure and HLA in healthy donors. Researchers ran the PCR with 60 Vbeta and 13 Jbeta primers. Measured with immunoSEQ multiplex PCR; TCRdb has only the in-frame clones, and not every one. The data show approximately 70,000 clones, with around 70% seen just once and roughly 10% held by the top ten. The sequenced sample consisted of PBMCs. The receptors here all came from a human donor in good health.

V and J are TRBV6-5 and TRBJ2-1; perhaps TRBD2 as D (5 bases). Trimming took off 0 bases at V and 7 bases at J, with 10 bases between the two ends. Germline loops: CDR1 MNHEY, CDR2 SVGAGI. The CDR3 extends over 14 amino acids. The CDR3 region is CASSYSGSRNEQFF. The CDR3 DNA follows: TGTGCCAGCAGTTACTCGGGGAGCAGGAATGAGCAGTTCTTC.

This sequence joins TRBV7-3 and TRBJ1-1; the D gene is possibly TRBD1 (6 bases). CDR1 and CDR2 from the germline V gene are SGHTA and FQGTGA. CDR3 length: 13 amino acids. V was clipped by 3 bases and J by 6 bases, with 11 bases between them. For the CDR3, the DNA is TGTGCCAGCAGCTTTGGAGGGGGGGCTGAAGCTTTCTTT. This encodes CASSFGGGAEAFF.

The V and J genes are TRBV13 and TRBJ1-5, with unresolved D. The CDR3 is 13 amino acids. V was clipped by 2 bases and J by 1 base, with 3 bases between them. The germline V gene encodes CDR1 PRHDT and CDR2 FYEKMQ (reference sequence). CDR3 in DNA: TGTGCCAGCAGCTTACGGAGCAATCAGCCCCAGCATTTT. This codes for CASSLRSNQPQHF.

As DNA, the CDR3 is TGTGCCAGCAGTGGGGGGGACAGCCGTTCCTATGGCTACACCTTC. As protein: CASSGGDSRSYGYTF. The chain couples TRBV6-1 to TRBJ1-2; TRBD1 matches at 7 bases. The CDR3 sequence is 15 residues long. The germline CDR1 and CDR2 sequences are MNHNS and SASEGT. The trim removed 4 bases at V and 4 bases at J, leaving 9 bases unmatched.

This clone was counted between two and nine times. The CDR3, as DNA: TGTGCCAGCAGTACCGGGGGGCCCAGCTATGGCTACACCTTC. The encoded protein is CASSTGGPSYGYTF. This chain connects TRBV6-1 to TRBJ1-2; D may be TRBD1 (6 bases). V was trimmed by 5 bases and J by 4 bases, leaving 14 bases between them. This CDR3 spans 14 amino acids. The V gene's germline CDR1 is MNHNS and CDR2 SASEGT.

The chain couples TRBV6-5 to TRBJ2-5, with 8 bases matching TRBD2. From germline, CDR1 is MNHEY and CDR2 SVGAGI. The CDR3 has 15 amino acids. With V trimmed by 5 bases and J by 4 bases, 9 bases remained unmatched. For the CDR3, the DNA is TGTGCCAGCAGTCCGGGGACTAGGGTTTCAGAGACCCAGTACTTC. This encodes CASSPGTRVSETQYF.

For the CDR3, the DNA is TGTGCCAGCTCACCCCGACAGGGGGCCATTCAGTACTTC. The encoded protein is CASSPRQGAIQYF. The chain has TRBV18 and TRBJ2-4; 10 bases fit TRBD1. Germline CDR1 and CDR2: KGHSH and LQKENI. The CDR3 totals 13 residues. The V segment lost 3 bases and the J segment 9 bases; nucleotides outside the gene matches: 2.

This clone was picked up a small number of times. The chain has TRBV5-1 and TRBJ2-1, with 11 bases aligning to TRBD2. This CDR3 region has 15 residues. With V trimmed by 4 bases and J by 4 bases, 4 bases remained unmatched. The germline gives CDR1 SGHRS, CDR2 YFSETQ. The CDR3 DNA reads TGCGCCAGCAGCGACGGACTAGCGGGTTACAATGAGCAGTTCTTC. It specifies CASSDGLAGYNEQFF.

Here the CDR3 DNA reads TGTGCCAGCAGCTTACAACTCACCTTGGCCTACAATGAGCAGTTCTTC. It encodes CASSLQLTLAYNEQFF. V and J are TRBV13 and TRBJ2-1, with D unclear. V lost 2 bases, J lost 2 bases, and 13 bases lay in between. CDR1 is PRHDT and CDR2 is FYEKMQ in the germline V gene (reference sequence). The CDR3 runs 16 residues.

CDR3 DNA: TGTGCCAGCAGCGTCTATCTCTCAGGGGCTGGAAACACCATATATTTT. Its translation is CASSVYLSGAGNTIYF. This chain connects TRBV9 to TRBJ1-3, with D possibly TRBD1 on 6 matching bases. The V end was cut by 2 bases, the J end by 2 bases, with 14 bases between. CDR1 and CDR2 from the germline V gene are SGDLS and YYNGEE. The CDR3 has 16 amino acids. The full variable domain, in which reference TRBV9 and TRBJ1-3 provide the parts outside the CDR3, is DSGVTQTPKHLITATGQRVTLRCSPRSGDLSVYWYQQSLDQGLQFLIQYYNGEERAKGNILERFSAQQFPDLHSELNLSSLELGDSALYFCASSVYLSGAGNTIYFGEGSWLTVV.

This clone was observed a few times. The rearrangement joins TRBV10-2 to TRBJ1-1; TRBD1 is a possible D gene (6 bases). V lost 0 bases to trimming and J lost 4 bases, with 9 bases between them. Germline CDR1 reads WSHSY; CDR2 reads SAAADI. This CDR3 has 14 residues. The CDR3 nucleotides are TGCGCCAGCAGTGAGTCTAGAGGGGGCACTGAAGCTTTCTTT. Protein: CASSESRGGTEAFF.

The chain is built from TRBV6-4 and TRBJ2-1, with D hard to call. V was pared by 2 bases and J by 8 bases, with 13 bases between. Looked up from germline, CDR1 is MRHNA and CDR2 is SNTAGT. The CDR3 is 14 amino acids. The chain's CDR3 is CASSDLPGPDEQFF. CDR3 sequence (DNA): TGTGCCAGCAGTGACCTCCCAGGCCCCGATGAGCAGTTCTTC.

The chain uses TRBV4-1 and TRBJ2-5, with D possibly matching TRBD1 (6 bases). The J call may be mistaken, given a closer DNA end match to TRBJ2-7. The CDR3 spans 14 residues. From germline, CDR1 is MGHRA and CDR2 YSYEKL. CDR3: CASSGVRGAAEQYF. The CDR3 DNA follows: TGCGCCAGCAGCGGGGTCAGGGGCGCGGCCGAGCAGTACTTC.

This rearrangement joins TRBV7-9 to TRBJ2-3, with D hard to call. Germline CDR1 reads SEHNR; CDR2 reads FQNEAQ (reference sequence). V was trimmed by 2 bases and J by 2 bases, leaving 8 bases between them. This CDR3 has 14 residues. CDR3 sequence (DNA): TGTGCCAGCAGCTTATATGCCTACACAGATACGCAGTATTTT. Amino acids: CASSLYAYTDTQYF.

The rearrangement uses TRBV21-1 and TRBJ2-7; the table's D call TRBD2 went unverified against the DNA. TRBV21-1 is tagged as a pseudogene. The CDR3 is 15 amino acids. The CDR3 coding sequence is TGTGCCAGCAGCTCACGGGCGGGCGGACCCTACGAGCAGTACTTC. The encoded protein is CASSSRAGGPYEQYF.

This clone was observed once. The DNA for the CDR3 is TGTGCCAGCAGTTACGAGGGGGCACAGCCCCAGCATTTT. Translation: CASSYEGAQPQHF. J is TRBJ1-5 and V is TRBV6-6; 7 nucleotides line up with TRBD1. Germline trimming cut 2 bases from V and 7 bases from J; bases unmatched to any gene: 2. Per germline, CDR1 MNHNY and CDR2 SVGAGI (reference sequence). This CDR3 has 13 amino acids.

The V and J genes are TRBV6-5 and TRBJ1-5, with 7 positions matching TRBD1. V gave up 6 bases and J gave up 6 bases; unmatched junction bases: 5. Germline CDR1 reads MNHEY; CDR2 reads SVGAGI. This CDR3 has 13 residues. CDR3 nucleotide sequence: TGTGCCAGCAGCCCGAACAGGGGTCAGCCCCAGCATTTT. This codes for CASSPNRGQPQHF.

This clone has a single count. This rearrangement joins TRBV19 to TRBJ1-5; 9 bases fit TRBD1. The germline CDR1 and CDR2 sequences are LNHDA and SQIVND (reference sequence). The trim removed 4 bases at V and 7 bases at J, leaving 5 bases unmatched. This CDR3 is built from 14 residues. DNA of the CDR3: TGTGCCAGTAGTAGGGACAGGGAGGGCCAGCCCCAGCATTTT. Protein sequence: CASSRDREGQPQHF.

This clone was seen a handful of times. The chain is built from TRBV5-4 and TRBJ2-1; 10 bases align to TRBD2. CDR3 size: 15 residues. Germline CDR1 is SGHNT and CDR2 is YYREEE (reference sequence). V was clipped by 1 base and J by 10 bases; unmatched bases: 8. CDR3 sequence: CASSLFQREGHEQFF. The CDR3 region has the DNA TGTGCCAGCAGCTTGTTCCAGCGGGAGGGCCACGAGCAGTTCTTC. Full variable domain (rest looked up from reference TRBV5-4 and TRBJ2-1): ETGVTQSPTHLIKTRGQQVTLRCSSQSGHNTVSWYQQALGQGPQFIFQYYREEENGRGNFPPRFSGLQFPNYSSELNVNALELDDSALYLCASSLFQREGHEQFFGPGTRLTVL.